This TCR beta chain came from a study of beta chain features in type 1 diabetes. About the research overall: All samples yielded around 98 million examined sorted cells.

Expressed TCRB transcripts got sequenced, as all isolated RNA was reverse transcribed. Assay used: immunoSEQ multiplex PCR; TCRdb lists only in-frame clones, some missing. The table includes about 280,000 clones, approximately 15% detected once. CDR3 length equals 11 residues. Germline CDR1 and CDR2: SQVTM and ANQGSEA. Points on this clone: Its target is unknown.

Study-wide points: Compared with healthy donors, patients appeared to share more similar naive, central memory and regulatory TCRB repertoires. TCRB CDR3s from Type 1 diabetes patients were moderately but significantly shorter in all four CD4+ subsets.

The sequence came from a man between 18 and 35 years old with type 1 diabetes. The genes are TRBV29-1 and TRBJ2-5; TRBD1 matches at 7 bases. The J call is doubtful: the DNA matches TRBJ2-7 better. Sequencing was done on a sample of naive CD4+ T cells from blood. The DNA of the CDR3 is TGCAGCGTCCAGGGGGCCTACGAGCAGTACTTC. Amino acid sequence: CSVQGAYEQYF.